This paragraph covers one TCR beta chain sequence. Source study methods: Counts of nucleated cells, estimated from reference gene primer amplification, were obtained. Generated by immunoSEQ multiplex PCR, the TCRdb table keeps only in-frame clones and is missing some. Clone size and V and J calls were adopted from that table, with D and trimming inferred from the DNA. The data show 250,000 or so clones, with around 79% seen just once and 2.5% to 4% held by the top ten. The data derive from a study of blood T cell repertoires in COVID-19. Study-wide context: Samples taken during acute and convalescent COVID-19 were collected in the United States, Italy and Spain. The cDNA or gDNA used as material had been derived from T cells, B-cell-depleted T cells, or PBMCs.

The V and J ends lost 1 base and 6 bases respectively, with 9 bases between them. The CDR3 extends over 13 amino acids. Per germline, CDR1 MGHRA and CDR2 YSYEKL. The chain carries TRBV4-1 and TRBJ2-5; a possible D gene is TRBD2 (5 bases). Sequenced: peripheral blood. The source is a woman older than 75 with acute or convalescent COVID-19. The CDR3 here is CASSQGPSQTQYF. The CDR3 DNA is TGCGCCAGCAGCCAAGGTCCTAGCCAGACCCAGTACTTC.